Given below is one T cell receptor (beta chain) in context. The record originates from a study of blood T cell repertoires in COVID-19. Whole-study context: The United States, Italy and Spain supplied acute and convalescent COVID-19 samples. T cells, B-cell-depleted T cells, or PBMCs supplied cDNA or gDNA.

Original processing notes: Amplification of reference gene primers was used by the study to estimate nucleated cell counts. This table comes from immunoSEQ multiplex PCR, and its TCRdb copy is limited to in-frame clones, with some not included. Clonal size and the V and J genes are those of that table, whereas D and trimming came from the DNA. The sample has around 60,000 clones; more than 60% are singletons. V shed 5 bases and J 5 bases; nucleotides not matched to a gene: 13. Germline V gene sequence: CDR1 SGHAT, CDR2 FQNNGV. The CDR3 spans 16 residues. Material: peripheral blood. The chain combines TRBV11-2 with TRBJ2-5; 8 bases align to TRBD2. This receptor was taken from a woman between 45 and 65 years old with active or convalescent COVID-19. CDR3 sequence (DNA): TGTGCCAGCAGCATCGGGGCGGCGGGAGGTCGGGAGACCCAGTACTTC. Translation: CASSIGAAGGRETQYF. Supplemented by reference TRBV11-2 and TRBJ2-5, the full variable domain reads EAGVAQSPRYKIIEKRQSVAFWCNPISGHATLYWYQQILGQGPKLLIQFQNNGVVDDSQLPKDRFSAERLKGVDSTLKIQPAKLEDSAVYLCASSIGAAGGRETQYFGPGTRLLVL.